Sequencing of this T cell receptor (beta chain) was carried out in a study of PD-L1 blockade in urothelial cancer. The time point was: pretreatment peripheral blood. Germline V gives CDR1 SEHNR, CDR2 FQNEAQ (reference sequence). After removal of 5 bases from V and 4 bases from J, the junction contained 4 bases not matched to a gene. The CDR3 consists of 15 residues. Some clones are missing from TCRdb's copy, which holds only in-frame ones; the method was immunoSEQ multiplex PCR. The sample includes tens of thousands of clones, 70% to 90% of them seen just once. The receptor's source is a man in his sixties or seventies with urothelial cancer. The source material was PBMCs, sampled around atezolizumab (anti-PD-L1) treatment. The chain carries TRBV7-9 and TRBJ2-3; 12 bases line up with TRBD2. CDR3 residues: CASSQTSGGPDTQYF. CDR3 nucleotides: TGTGCCAGCAGCCAGACTAGCGGGGGTCCAGATACGCAGTATTTT.